The source of this TCR beta chain is a study of OX40 agonist ivuxolimab in advanced cancers. Regarding the study in general: Ivuxolimab was an agonistic, fully human IgG2 monoclonal antibody directed against OX40 (CD134), a costimulatory receptor. Patients were allowed to have had prior anti-PD-1, anti-PD-L1 or anti-CTLA-4 therapy, and less than 45% of the dose-escalation patients had previously received checkpoint inhibitors. Of the roughly 51 patients in dose escalation, 19 had hepatocellular carcinoma, roughly 15 had melanoma, 9 had renal cell carcinoma and 9 had head and neck cancer. Three dose-escalation patients achieved partial responses, one with hepatocellular carcinoma and two with cutaneous melanoma. The paper reports the monotherapy dose-escalation portion (N of about 50 patients) of the phase I ivuxolimab trial. Intravenous ivuxolimab was administered to patients every 2 weeks at six dose levels: 0.01, 0.1, 0.3, 1.5, 3 and 10 mg/kg. The purpose of peripheral TCRbeta sequencing was to test whether ivuxolimab changed TCR sequence diversity and led to clonal T-cell expansion. In the dose-escalation cohort, 75% to 90% of patients were male, and the mean age was roughly 60 years with a range of about 20 to 80. What the work shows at the level of the full study, not this receptor alone: After ivuxolimab, CD8+ T cells had more expanded clones than CD4+ T cells on average. Low levels of normalized T-cell clonal expansion were also seen in some nonresponding patients. Partial responders in the 0.1-3.0 mg/kg groups had among the lowest normalized peripheral clonal expansion, especially among CD8+ T cells. At doses of 0.1 to 3.0 mg/kg, clonal expansion of both CD4+ and CD8+ blood T cells was observed from baseline to week 6. The antigen specificity of the clonally expanded peripheral T cells was not determined.

Genomic DNA was isolated from the sorted cells so that the TCRbeta CDR3 region could be sequenced. TCRbeta CDR3 regions were sequenced using the immunoSEQ Assay. Imported from immuneACCESS, the table was reduced by TCRdb to in-frame sequences with V and J called. These copies leave out some clones; in studies compared against another copy, an unresolved V gene accounts for under half, and the cause of the remainder is not known. Recorded for this sample are 53,000 or so clones; 84% of them occurred a single time. The ten largest clones add up to roughly an eighth of the sample. The trial excluded patients who had a history of autoimmune disease or were on systemic immunosuppression. Peripheral blood for TCR sequencing was drawn from every dose cohort at baseline, at cycle 4 day 1 and at cycle 7 day 1. Samples were obtained from an open-label, multicenter, first-in-human phase I dose-escalation trial of ivuxolimab. Adults with locally advanced or metastatic melanoma, renal cell, hepatocellular, or head and neck squamous cell carcinoma were enrolled in the trial. CD4+ and CD8+ T cells were sorted separately from peripheral blood before TCR sequencing.

Deletion took 8 bases off V and 7 bases off J, with a span of 12 bases between the germline ends. The CDR3 numbers 11 residues from cysteine through phenylalanine. The read is trimmed to its CDR3 DNA, 33 bases read in frame from base 1. Per the germline V gene (reference sequence), MNHEY is the CDR1 and SMNVEV is the CDR2. Note on this clone: The clone's antigen remains unknown. No much larger clonotype is one base removed from it; base qualities were not supplied.

This TCR came from an adult with an advanced solid tumor such as melanoma, head and neck, liver or kidney cancer. Sample: CD4+ or CD8+ T cells sorted from blood, taken in a trial of the OX40 agonist ivuxolimab. The chain employs TRBV27 and TRBJ2-7, with the D segment identity uncertain. The sequenced DNA: TGTGCCAGCGCGTCCCTGAGAGAGCAGTACTTC. Its protein is CASASLREQYF.